Sequencing of this T cell receptor (beta chain) was carried out in a study of shared clonotypes between healthy human individuals. Whole-study results and caveats: In contrast to clonotypes shared by all four donors, non-shared clonotypes had lower generation probabilities.

Donors comprised healthy HIV-negative adults lacking recent acute infections or vaccinations. In regard to this clone: Its antigen is currently unknown.

This was a deep-level run. Method: immunoSEQ multiplex PCR; TCRdb's copy keeps in-frame clones and lacks some. The table lists approximately 500,000 clones, roughly 95% of them singletons, with about 0.054% in the top ten. The TCR was taken from a woman aged 25-40 years in good health. Sequences were obtained from naive CD4+ T cells sorted from blood. Stated subset: CD45RA+ positively selected.

The CDR3 DNA follows: TGTGCCAGCAGCTTAAGCGGGAGTTACAATGAGCAGTTCTTC. It translates to CASSLSGSYNEQFF. The chain recombines TRBV7-3 with TRBJ2-1; 7 bases are a match to TRBD2. The CDR3 contains 14 residues. CDR1 SGHTA and CDR2 FQGTGA come from the germline V gene. The J segment lost 4 bases and the V segment lost 1 base, leaving 1 base of the junction unmatched.